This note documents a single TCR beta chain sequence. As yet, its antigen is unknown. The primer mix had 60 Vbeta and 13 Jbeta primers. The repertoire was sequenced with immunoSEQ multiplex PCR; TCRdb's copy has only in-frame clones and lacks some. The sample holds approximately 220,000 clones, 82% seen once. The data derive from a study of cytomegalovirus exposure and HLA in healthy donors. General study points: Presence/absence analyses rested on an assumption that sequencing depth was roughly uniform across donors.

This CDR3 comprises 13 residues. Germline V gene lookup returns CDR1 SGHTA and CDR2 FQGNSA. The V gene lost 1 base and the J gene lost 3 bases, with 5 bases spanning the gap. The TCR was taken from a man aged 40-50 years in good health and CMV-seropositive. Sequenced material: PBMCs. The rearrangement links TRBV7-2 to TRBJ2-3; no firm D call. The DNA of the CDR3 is TGTGCCAGCAGCTTAGACTGGACAGATACGCAGTATTTT. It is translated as CASSLDWTDTQYF. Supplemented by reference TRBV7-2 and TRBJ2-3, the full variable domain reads GAGVSQSPSNKVTEKGKDVELRCDPISGHTALYWYRQSLGQGLEFLIYFQGNSAPDKSGLPSDRFSAERTGGSVSTLTIQRTQQEDSAVYLCASSLDWTDTQYFGPGTRLTVL.